This TCR beta chain stems from a study of blood T cell repertoires in COVID-19. In the study overall: The United States, Italy and Spain were the sources of the acute and convalescent COVID-19 samples. PBMCs, B-cell-depleted T cells, or T cells provided the cDNA or gDNA that made up the material.

As originally analysed: Nucleated cell counts were estimated from reference gene primer amplification. Sequenced by immunoSEQ multiplex PCR; TCRdb stores in-frame clones only, minus some. Clone size and V and J calls were adopted from that table, with D and trimming inferred from the DNA. The sample lists under 60,000 clones, about four fifths occurring once. Germline V gene sequence: CDR1 SNHLY, CDR2 FYNNEI. The CDR3 is made up of 13 amino acids. V dropped 7 bases and J dropped 0 bases, with 9 bases sitting between them. This clone was detected only a few times. The rearrangement links TRBV2 to TRBJ2-5; possibly TRBD1 for D (6 bases). The clonotype was recovered from a man in his sixties with acute or convalescent COVID-19. The sequenced sample consisted of peripheral blood. The CDR3: CASKTGYQETQYF. CDR3 bases: TGTGCCAGCAAAACAGGGTACCAAGAGACCCAGTACTTC.